The 21 T cell receptor beta chains in this list originate from one sample, sequenced in a study of T cell repertoires in cytomegalovirus infection. TCRdb analysed the reads with MiXCR anew, one entry per CDR3 protein. The table has around 180,000 distinct CDR3 sequences, 28% seen once. Sequenced: PBMCs. The source of these receptors is a human donor in good health (CMV status not recorded). Some clones in this sample may be carry-over from other donors' samples.

The CDR3 DNA follows: TGTGCCAGTAGTCTAGCGGGTAGGGATGAGCAGTTCTTC. The encoded protein is CASSLAGRDEQFF. The rearrangement links TRBV19 to TRBJ2-1, with 8 bases identical to TRBD2. The CDR3 sequence is 13 residues long. CDR1 is LNHDA and CDR2 is SQIVND in the germline V gene (reference sequence). After removal of 5 bases from V and 8 bases from J, the junction contained 5 bases not matched to a gene.

This chain links TRBV18 with TRBJ1-1; D unclear. Germline CDR1 reads KGHSH; CDR2 reads LQKENI. The germline V and J ends were trimmed by 6 bases and 3 bases, with 17 bases remaining between them. The CDR3 extends over 15 amino acids. The CDR3 sequence is CASSRISKGDTEAFF. CDR3 nucleotide sequence: TGTGCCAGCTCCCGCATATCAAAGGGAGACACTGAAGCTTTCTTT. Drawing the rest from reference TRBV18 and TRBJ1-1, the complete variable domain is NAGVMQNPRHLVRRRGQEARLRCSPMKGHSHVYWYRQLPEEGLKFMVYLQKENIIDESGMPKERFSAEFPKEGPSILRIQQVVRGDSAAYFCASSRISKGDTEAFFGQGTRLTVV.

This clonotype was seen a handful of times. The chain couples TRBV12-3 or TRBV12-4 to TRBJ1-1, with 7 bases lining up with TRBD1. After removal of 3 bases from V and 0 bases from J, the junction contained 7 bases not matched to a gene. The CDR3 loop spans 16 amino acids. This CDR3 is CASSFRTGIMNTEAFF. The CDR3 coding sequence is TGTGCCAGCAGTTTTAGGACAGGTATTATGAACACTGAAGCTTTCTTT.

The gene calls are TRBV12-5 and TRBJ1-1, with D unclear. The CDR3 is 16 residues long. Germline assignment: CDR1 LGHNT and CDR2 FRNRAP. V lost 6 bases and J lost 0, with 17 bases in between. The CDR3 DNA reads TGTGCTAGTGGCCCACCTCGTACGACTGTGAACACTGAAGCTTTCTTT. It encodes CASGPPRTTVNTEAFF.

The V gene is TRBV7-9, the J gene TRBJ1-2, with TRBD1 as a possible D gene (5 bases). The CDR3 extends over 16 amino acids. The germline V gene has CDR1 SEHNR and CDR2 FQNEAQ (reference sequence). Trimming took off 2 bases at V and 0 bases at J, with 13 bases between the two ends. The CDR3 protein is CASSLYGAPANYGYTF. The CDR3 bases are TGTGCCAGCAGCTTATATGGGGCACCGGCTAACTATGGCTACACCTTC.

The chain couples TRBV6-2 or TRBV6-3 to TRBJ2-4, with D perhaps TRBD2 (6 bases). Germline V gene data show CDR1 as MNHEY and CDR2 as SVGEGT. V was clipped by 10 bases and J by 2 bases, with 21 bases between them. The CDR3 is 16 residues long. The CDR3 spells CATSRGTPGSKNIQYF. CDR3 coding DNA: TGTGCCACGTCACGGGGGACCCCGGGATCCAAAAACATTCAGTACTTC.

The chain recombines TRBV6-6 with TRBJ2-3; D tentatively reads TRBD1 or TRBD2 (5 bases each). The germline V and J ends were trimmed by 4 bases and 5 bases, with 13 bases remaining between them. The germline CDR1 and CDR2 sequences are MNHNY and SVGAGI (reference sequence). CDR3 length: 14 amino acids. The CDR3 DNA sequence: TGTGCCAGCAGTTCCTCCTCGAGGGGAGATACGCAGTATTTT. As protein: CASSSSSRGDTQYF.

About this clonotype: This may be a read error, as it is one base from a much larger clone. The chain joins TRBV7-2 to TRBJ2-2, with TRBD2 as a possible D gene (6 bases). The CDR3 is made up of 19 amino acids. Germline values: CDR1 SGHTA, CDR2 FQGNSA. This CDR3 is CASSHGLPAAFANNGELFF. The DNA for the CDR3 is TGTGCCAGCAGTCACGGACTACCGGCGGCGTTCGCGAACAACGGGGAGCTGTTTTTT.

This chain connects TRBV6-5 to TRBJ1-1; 7 bases line up with TRBD1. Germline V CDR1 and CDR2: MNHEY, SVGAGI. Losses at the gene ends were 3 bases for V and 4 bases for J; bases not matched to a gene: 2. The CDR3 has 13 amino acids. The CDR3 region is CASSYGTVTEAFF. The CDR3 DNA reads TGTGCCAGCAGTTATGGGACAGTCACTGAAGCTTTCTTT.

The chain combines TRBV19 with TRBJ1-1; no clear D. V lost 5 bases to trimming and J lost 1 base, with 8 bases between them. The length of the CDR3 is 13 residues. In germline, CDR1 is LNHDA, CDR2 SQIVND (reference sequence). Here the CDR3 DNA reads TGTGCCAGTAGTTGGGCAGGGAACACTGAAGCTTTCTTT. As protein: CASSWAGNTEAFF.

V and J are TRBV6-6 and TRBJ2-7; 9 bases are shared with TRBD1. CDR1 is MNHNY, CDR2 SVGAGI, per germline (reference sequence). J was trimmed by 4 bases and V by 6 bases; bases with no gene match: 7. The CDR3 covers 14 residues. CDR3 nucleotides: TGTGCCAGCAGGCCCACAGGGGGCGGGTACGAGCAGTACTTC. Translated, it gives CASRPTGGGYEQYF.

The chain joins TRBV29-1 to TRBJ1-1; 9 nucleotides match TRBD1. In germline, CDR1 is SQVTM, CDR2 ANQGSEA. J was trimmed by 3 bases and V by 5 bases; bases with no gene match: 7. This CDR3 region has 14 residues. CDR3 DNA: TGCAGCGTTTTACTACAGGGGGCTTACACTGAAGCTTTCTTT. It codes for CSVLLQGAYTEAFF.

The genes are TRBV6-2 or TRBV6-3 and TRBJ2-5; D might be TRBD1 or TRBD2, each matching 5 bases. CDR3 length equals 15 residues. Germline values: CDR1 MNHEY, CDR2 SVGEGT. Trimming removed 2 bases from V and 5 bases from J, with 15 bases in between. The CDR3 loop is CASSYSGTTRETQYF. The CDR3 DNA follows: TGTGCCAGCAGTTACAGTGGGACCACCCGTGAGACCCAGTACTTC.

This clonotype was observed at least ten times. This chain links TRBV3-1 with TRBJ1-1, with D uncertain. Germline loops: CDR1 LGHDT, CDR2 YNNKEL (reference sequence). Trimming took 2 bases from V and 2 from J, leaving 6 bases between them. CDR3 length: 13 residues. CDR3: CASSQLTNTEAFF. For the CDR3, the DNA is TGTGCCAGCAGCCAATTGACAAACACTGAAGCTTTCTTT.

This clonotype showed up many times. This chain uses TRBV7-2 with TRBJ2-5; 9 nucleotides match TRBD2. The CDR3 contains 13 residues. Germline values: CDR1 SGHTA, CDR2 FQGNSA. V was pared by 5 bases and J by 3 bases, with 1 base of the junction left unmatched. The DNA of the CDR3 is TGTGCCAGCAGCGCTAGCGGGGAAGAGACCCAGTACTTC. It codes for CASSASGEETQYF.

The table lists this clonotype with many counts. This chain uses TRBV7-2 with TRBJ1-1, with D maybe TRBD1 (5 bases). Per the germline V gene, CDR1 is SGHTA and CDR2 is FQGNSA. The CDR3 spans 14 residues. V lost 5 bases and J 4 bases, leaving 14 bases between the germline ends. CDR3 in DNA: TGTGCCAGCAGCCCAGACGTAGGGACCACTGAAGCTTTCTTT. It specifies CASSPDVGTTEAFF.

This clonotype was found a few times. V usage is TRBV10-3 and J usage is TRBJ2-5; unclear D gene. Per germline, CDR1 ENHRY and CDR2 SYGVKD. This CDR3 region has 13 residues. Trimming pared 4 bases from V and 1 base from J, leaving 7 bases between. The CDR3, as DNA: TGTGCCATCAGTGTTTCGGTCCAAGAGACCCAGTACTTC. Translating gives CAISVSVQETQYF.

This clonotype has at least ten counts. The V gene is TRBV2, the J gene TRBJ1-5; maybe TRBD1 (5 bases). The CDR3 loop spans 15 amino acids. Germline CDR1 reads SNHLY; CDR2 reads FYNNEI. With 2 bases removed from V and 6 bases from J, the gap between germline ends came to 14 bases. The CDR3 region is CASSEPGTMGQPQHF. The DNA of the CDR3 is TGTGCCAGCAGTGAACCGGGGACGATGGGTCAGCCCCAGCATTTT.

The V and J genes are TRBV29-1 and TRBJ1-2; 9 bases fit TRBD1. The CDR3 runs 13 residues. V lost 5 bases and J lost 3; bases outside the gene matches: 4. The germline V gene has CDR1 SQVTM and CDR2 ANQGSEA. CDR3 bases: TGCAGCGTTTCACAGGGGGCGGACTATGGCTACACCTTC. Translation: CSVSQGADYGYTF.

This clonotype was observed a few times. The V gene is TRBV6-2 or TRBV6-3, the J gene TRBJ1-1; 7 positions match TRBD1. Per the germline V gene, CDR1 is MNHEY and CDR2 is SVGEGT. The V segment lost 0 bases and the J segment 0 bases; nucleotides outside the gene matches: 10. The CDR3 is made up of 18 amino acids. The CDR3 sequence: CASSYSRDRPTMNTEAFF. CDR3 coding DNA: TGTGCCAGCAGTTACTCGAGGGACAGACCCACCATGAACACTGAAGCTTTCTTT.

This clonotype was seen more than once but under ten times. The chain combines TRBV5-6 with TRBJ2-7; D unclear. Trimming removed 0 bases from V and 1 base from J, with 14 bases in between. Germline assignment: CDR1 SGHDT and CDR2 YYEEEE. The CDR3 loop spans 16 amino acids. The CDR3 spells CASSLGASGPSYEQYF. The CDR3, as DNA: TGTGCCAGCAGCTTGGGGGCTAGTGGCCCATCCTACGAGCAGTACTTC.